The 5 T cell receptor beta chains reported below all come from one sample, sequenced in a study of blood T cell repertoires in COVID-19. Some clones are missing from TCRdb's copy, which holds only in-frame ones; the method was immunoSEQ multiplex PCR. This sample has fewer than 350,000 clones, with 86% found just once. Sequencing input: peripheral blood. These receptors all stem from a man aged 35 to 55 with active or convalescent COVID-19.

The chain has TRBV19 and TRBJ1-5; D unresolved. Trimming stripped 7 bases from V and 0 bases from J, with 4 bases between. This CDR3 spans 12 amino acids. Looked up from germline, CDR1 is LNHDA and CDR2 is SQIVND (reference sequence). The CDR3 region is CASTVSNQPQHF. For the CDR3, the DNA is TGTGCCAGTACGGTTAGCAATCAGCCCCAGCATTTT.

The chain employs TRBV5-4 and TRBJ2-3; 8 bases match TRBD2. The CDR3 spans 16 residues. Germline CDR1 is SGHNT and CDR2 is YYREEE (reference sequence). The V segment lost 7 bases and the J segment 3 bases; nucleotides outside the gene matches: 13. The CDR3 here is CASGPSTAGGTDTQYF. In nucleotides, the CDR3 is TGTGCCAGCGGCCCCTCTACGGCGGGGGGAACAGATACGCAGTATTTT.

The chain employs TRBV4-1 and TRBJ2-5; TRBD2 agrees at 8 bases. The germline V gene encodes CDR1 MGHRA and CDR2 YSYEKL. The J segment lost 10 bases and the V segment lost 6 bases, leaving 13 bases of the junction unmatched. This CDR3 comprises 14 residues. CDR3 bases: TGCGCCAGCAGGCTAACTAGCGGAGGGTTTTACCAGTACTTC. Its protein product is CASRLTSGGFYQYF.

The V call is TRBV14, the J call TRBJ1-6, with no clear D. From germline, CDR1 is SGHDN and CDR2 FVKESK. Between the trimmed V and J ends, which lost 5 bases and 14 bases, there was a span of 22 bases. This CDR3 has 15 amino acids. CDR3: CASSLRPGNQVALHF. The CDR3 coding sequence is TGTGCCAGCAGCTTAAGGCCGGGGAATCAAGTTGCCCTCCACTTT.

The CDR3 region has the DNA TGTGCCACCCCCGGGAACACCGGGGAGCTGTTTTTT. As protein: CATPGNTGELFF. This chain links TRBV24-1 with TRBJ2-2; D gene ambiguous. The length of the CDR3 is 12 residues. Trimming took 9 bases from V and 1 from J, leaving 5 bases between them. CDR1 and CDR2 from the germline V gene are KGHDR and SFDVKD.